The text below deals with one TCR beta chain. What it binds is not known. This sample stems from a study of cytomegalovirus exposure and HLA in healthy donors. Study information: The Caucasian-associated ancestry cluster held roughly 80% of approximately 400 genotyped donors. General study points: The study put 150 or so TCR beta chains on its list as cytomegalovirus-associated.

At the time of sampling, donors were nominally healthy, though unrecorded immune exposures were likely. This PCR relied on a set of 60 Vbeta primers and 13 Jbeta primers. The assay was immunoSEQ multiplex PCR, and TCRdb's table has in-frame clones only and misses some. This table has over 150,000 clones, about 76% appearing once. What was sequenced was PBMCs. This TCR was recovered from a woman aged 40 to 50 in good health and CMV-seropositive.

This CDR3 is CASSLHAITGANVLTF. CDR3 bases: TGCGCCAGCAGCCTCCACGCGATAACTGGGGCCAACGTCCTGACTTTC. The chain couples TRBV4-1 to TRBJ2-6; no reliable D call. With 4 bases removed from V and 2 bases from J, the gap between germline ends came to 12 bases. The CDR3 is made up of 16 amino acids. Germline CDR1 and CDR2: MGHRA and YSYEKL.